The 8 T cell receptor beta chains given below trace back to one sample, sequenced in a study of a mutant IDH1 vaccine in newly diagnosed glioma (dated by TCRdb to the early 2020s). This specimen's time point label, interpreted: baseline, week 1 (first vaccination visit). In light of the paper, this sample's treatment or condition label describes: pre-vaccination baseline after standard-of-care therapy. Preparation of the library involved the immunoSEQ multiplex PCR assay. TCRdb took this table from immuneACCESS and kept in-frame rearrangements with V and J called. Such tables lack part of the clones; where checked against another copy, unresolved V genes explain under half of the gap, and the rest is unexplained. This sample lists some 38,000 clones; 92% were detected once. The ten largest clones represent over 15% of the sample. The starting material was PBMCs, obtained from a glioma patient treated with radiotherapy, temozolomide or both. These receptors came from a man between 18 and 35 years old with glioma.

The chain joins TRBV6-6 to TRBJ2-1; 9 bases line up with TRBD2. In germline, CDR1 is MNHNY, CDR2 SVGAGI (reference sequence). Trimming took 7 bases from V and 4 from J; bases not matched to a gene: 5. The CDR3 runs to 14 residues. The CDR3 sequence is CASILAGSYNEQFF. In DNA form, the CDR3 reads TGTGCCAGCATCCTAGCGGGATCTTACAATGAGCAGTTCTTC.

This clone showed up just once. This rearrangement joins TRBV4-3 to TRBJ1-1; possible D gene TRBD1, 5 bases. This CDR3 comprises 15 residues. Germline values: CDR1 LGHNA, CDR2 YSLEER. Trimming took off 4 bases at V and 1 base at J, with 13 bases between the two ends. CDR3 bases: TGCGCCAGCAGCCCCCCGGGACGGCCGAACACTGAAGCTTTCTTT. Translated: CASSPPGRPNTEAFF.

This sequence joins TRBV2 and TRBJ2-7, with 11 bases lining up with TRBD2. Germline CDR1 reads SNHLY; CDR2 reads FYNNEI. This CDR3 has 18 amino acids. V trimming: 3 bases; J trimming: 6 bases; junction bases outside the gene matches: 16. CDR3 in DNA: TGTGCCAGCAGTGAGGGTTTAGCGGGAGGGCGATTTTTTTTCGAGCAGTACTTC. Translation: CASSEGLAGGRFFFEQYF. The variable domain in full, with the rest retrieved from reference TRBV2 and TRBJ2-7, is EPEVTQTPSHQVTQMGQEVILRCVPISNHLYFYWYRQILGQKVEFLVSFYNNEISEKSEIFDDQFSVERPDGSNFTLKIRSTKLEDSAMYFCASSEGLAGGRFFFEQYFGPGTRLTVT.

The rearrangement uses TRBV4-3 and TRBJ2-1; weak D call: TRBD2 (6 bases). Deletions cut 0 bases from V and 2 bases from J, with 11 bases between. There are 16 residues in the CDR3. CDR1 is LGHNA and CDR2 is YSLEER in the germline V gene. The DNA for the CDR3 is TGCGCCAGCAGCCAAGATTTTAGCGGTACCTACAATGAGCAGTTCTTC. Its translation is CASSQDFSGTYNEQFF.

This chain links TRBV7-2 with TRBJ1-5; 8 positions match TRBD1. The CDR3 is 14 residues long. CDR1 and CDR2 (germline): SGHTA, FQGNSA. The V segment lost 4 bases and the J segment 8 bases; nucleotides outside the gene matches: 7. The CDR3: CASSSQGAVEPQHF. In nucleotides, the CDR3 is TGTGCCAGCAGCTCCCAGGGGGCTGTGGAGCCCCAGCATTTT.

The V call is TRBV6-5, the J call TRBJ2-4, with unresolved D. In germline, CDR1 is MNHEY, CDR2 SVGAGI. This CDR3 has 11 amino acids. The V end lost 0 bases, the J end lost 10 bases, and 4 bases lay between the germline ends. The CDR3 spells CASSYSGIQYF. CDR3 sequence (DNA): TGTGCCAGCAGTTACTCGGGGATTCAGTACTTC.

The CDR3 DNA reads as TGTGCCAGTAGTATTGTAGGGGACGGGGCCAACGTCCTGACTTTC. It codes for CASSIVGDGANVLTF. V gene TRBV19 combines with J gene TRBJ2-6, with D possibly called TRBD1 or TRBD2 (5 bases each). Between the trimmed V and J ends, which lost 3 bases and 4 bases, there was a span of 10 bases. Germline assignment: CDR1 LNHDA and CDR2 SQIVND (reference sequence). The CDR3 covers 15 residues.

V gene TRBV30 combines with J gene TRBJ1-2, with 7 bases identical to TRBD1. The CDR3 runs to 12 residues. Germline-derived CDR1 and CDR2 are GTSNPN and SVGIG (reference sequence). After removal of 2 bases from V and 9 bases from J, the junction contained 6 bases not matched to a gene. The CDR3 nucleotides read TGTGCCTGGAGTCTACAGGGGCAGAGCTACACCTTC. The encoded protein is CAWSLQGQSYTF.